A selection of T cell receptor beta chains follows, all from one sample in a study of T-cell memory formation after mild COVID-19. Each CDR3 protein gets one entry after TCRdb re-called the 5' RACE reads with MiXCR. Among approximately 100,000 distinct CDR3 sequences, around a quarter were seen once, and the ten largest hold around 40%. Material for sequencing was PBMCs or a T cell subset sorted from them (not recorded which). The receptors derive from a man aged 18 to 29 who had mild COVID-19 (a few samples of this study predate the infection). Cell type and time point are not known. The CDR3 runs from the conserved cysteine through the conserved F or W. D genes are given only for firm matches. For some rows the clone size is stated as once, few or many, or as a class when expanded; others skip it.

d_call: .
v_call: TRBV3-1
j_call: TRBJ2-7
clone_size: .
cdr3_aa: CASSQEGGLLSYEQYF
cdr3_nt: TGTGCCAGCAGCCAAGAAGGAGGGCTACTCTCCTACGAGCAGTACTTC

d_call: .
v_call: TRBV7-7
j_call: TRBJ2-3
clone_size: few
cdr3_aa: CASSLGAIRRSTDTQYF
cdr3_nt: TGTGCTAGCAGCTTAGGGGCTATCAGGAGGAGCACAGATACGCAGTATTTT

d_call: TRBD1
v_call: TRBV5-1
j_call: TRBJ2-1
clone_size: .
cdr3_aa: CASSLGFGTGNNEQFF
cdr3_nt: TGCGCCAGCAGCTTGGGCTTCGGGACAGGCAACAATGAGCAGTTCTTC

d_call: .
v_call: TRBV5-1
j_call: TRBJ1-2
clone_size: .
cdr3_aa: CASSSNGRLNYGYTF
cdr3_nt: TGCGCCAGCAGCTCGAATGGACGCCTTAACTATGGCTACACCTTC

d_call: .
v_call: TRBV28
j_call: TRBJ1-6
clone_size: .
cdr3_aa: CASSLGYGYRSPLHF
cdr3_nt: TGTGCCAGCAGTTTAGGTTACGGGTACCGGTCACCCCTCCACTTT

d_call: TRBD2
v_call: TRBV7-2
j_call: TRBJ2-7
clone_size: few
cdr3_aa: CASSPLAGAYEQYF
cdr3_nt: TGTGCCAGCAGCCCCCTAGCGGGGGCCTACGAGCAGTACTTC

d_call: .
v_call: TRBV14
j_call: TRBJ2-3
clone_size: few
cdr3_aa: CASSQGNVDTQYF
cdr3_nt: TGTGCCAGCAGCCAAGGAAACGTCGATACGCAGTATTTT

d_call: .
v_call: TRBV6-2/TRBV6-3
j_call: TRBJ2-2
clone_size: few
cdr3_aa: CASSYDFTGELFF
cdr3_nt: TGTGCCAGCAGTTACGACTTCACCGGGGAGCTGTTTTTT

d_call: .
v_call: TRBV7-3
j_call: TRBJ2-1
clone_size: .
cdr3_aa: CASSLTGGSDEQFF
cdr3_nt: TGTGCCAGCAGCTTAACCGGGGGATCCGATGAGCAGTTCTTC

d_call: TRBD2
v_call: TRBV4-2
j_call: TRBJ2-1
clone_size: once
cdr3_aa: CASSVDLGGGANEQFF
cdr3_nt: TGTGCCAGCAGCGTAGATCTGGGCGGGGGGGCAAATGAGCAGTTCTTC

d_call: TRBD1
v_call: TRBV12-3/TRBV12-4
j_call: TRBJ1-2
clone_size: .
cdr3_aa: CASSTGQGRGYGYTF
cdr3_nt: TGTGCCAGCAGTACTGGACAGGGCCGGGGCTATGGCTACACCTTC

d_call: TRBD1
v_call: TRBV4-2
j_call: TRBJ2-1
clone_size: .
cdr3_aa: CASSQVPGQSNEQFF
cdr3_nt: TGTGCCAGCAGCCAAGTACCGGGACAGTCCAATGAGCAGTTCTTC

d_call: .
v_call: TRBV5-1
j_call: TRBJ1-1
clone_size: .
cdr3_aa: CASREYTEAFF
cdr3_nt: TGCGCCAGCAGAGAGTACACTGAAGCTTTCTTT

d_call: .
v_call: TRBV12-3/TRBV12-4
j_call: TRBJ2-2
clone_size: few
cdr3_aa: CASRQRGTGELFF
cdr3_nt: TGTGCCAGCAGACAACGGGGGACCGGGGAGCTGTTTTTT

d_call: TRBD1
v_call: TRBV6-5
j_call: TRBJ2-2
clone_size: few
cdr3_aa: CASSYRAGQGSGELFF
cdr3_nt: TGTGCCAGCAGTTACCGTGCGGGACAGGGGTCCGGGGAGCTGTTTTTT

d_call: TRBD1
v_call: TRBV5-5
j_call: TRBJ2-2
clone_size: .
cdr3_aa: CASSYRDRDTGELFF
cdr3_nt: TGTGCCAGCAGCTACCGGGACAGGGACACCGGGGAGCTGTTTTTT

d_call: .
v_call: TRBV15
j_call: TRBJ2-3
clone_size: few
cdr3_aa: CATSSSGFDTQYF
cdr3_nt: TGTGCCACCAGCAGCTCGGGGTTTGATACGCAGTATTTT

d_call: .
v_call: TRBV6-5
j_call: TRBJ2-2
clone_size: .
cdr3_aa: CASTPTPRVNTGELFF
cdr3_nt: TGTGCCAGCACCCCCACCCCCAGGGTGAACACCGGGGAGCTGTTTTTT

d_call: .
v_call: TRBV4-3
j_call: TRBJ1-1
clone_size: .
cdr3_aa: CASSQDRVMNTEAFF
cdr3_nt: TGCGCCAGCAGCCAAGACCGGGTGATGAACACTGAAGCTTTCTTT

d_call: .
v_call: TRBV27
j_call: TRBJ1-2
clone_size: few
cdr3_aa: CASRTDYGYTF
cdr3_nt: TGTGCCAGCAGGACGGATTATGGCTACACCTTC

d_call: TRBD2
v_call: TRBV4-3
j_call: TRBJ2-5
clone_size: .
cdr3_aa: CASSIRTSGIQETQYF
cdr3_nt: TGCGCCAGCAGCATTCGGACTAGCGGGATCCAAGAGACCCAGTACTTC

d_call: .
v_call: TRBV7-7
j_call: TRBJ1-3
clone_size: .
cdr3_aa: CASSLGSPASGNTIYF
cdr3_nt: TGTGCTAGCAGCTTAGGATCGCCTGCCTCTGGAAACACCATATATTTT